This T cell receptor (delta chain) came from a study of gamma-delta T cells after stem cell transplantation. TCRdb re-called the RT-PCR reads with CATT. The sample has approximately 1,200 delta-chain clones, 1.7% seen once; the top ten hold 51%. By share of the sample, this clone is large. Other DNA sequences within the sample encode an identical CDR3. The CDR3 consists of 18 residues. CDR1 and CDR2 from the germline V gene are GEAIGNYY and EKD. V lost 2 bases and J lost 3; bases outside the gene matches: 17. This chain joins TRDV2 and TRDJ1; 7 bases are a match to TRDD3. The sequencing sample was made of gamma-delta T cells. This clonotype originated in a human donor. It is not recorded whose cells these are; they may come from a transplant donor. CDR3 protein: CACDNVTSGGIGADKLIF. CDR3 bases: TGTGCCTGTGACAACGTGACTAGTGGGGGGATTGGAGCCGATAAACTCATCTTT.